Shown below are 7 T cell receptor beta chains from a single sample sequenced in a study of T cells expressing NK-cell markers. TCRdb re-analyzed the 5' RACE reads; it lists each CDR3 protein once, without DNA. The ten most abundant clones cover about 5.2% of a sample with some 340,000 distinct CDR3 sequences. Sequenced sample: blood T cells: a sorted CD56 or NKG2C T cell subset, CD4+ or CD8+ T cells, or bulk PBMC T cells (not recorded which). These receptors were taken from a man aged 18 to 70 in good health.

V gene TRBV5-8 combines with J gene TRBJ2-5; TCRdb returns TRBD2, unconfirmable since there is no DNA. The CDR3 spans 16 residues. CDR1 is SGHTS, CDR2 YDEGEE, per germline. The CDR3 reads CASSYHRGASQETQYF.

The CDR3 here is CASSSDRRDTQYF. The chain has TRBV19 and TRBJ2-3. The CDR3 spans 13 residues. Germline V gene sequence: CDR1 LNHDA, CDR2 SQIVND (reference sequence).

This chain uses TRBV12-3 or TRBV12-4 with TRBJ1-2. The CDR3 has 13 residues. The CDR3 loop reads CASSLIGYGGYTF.

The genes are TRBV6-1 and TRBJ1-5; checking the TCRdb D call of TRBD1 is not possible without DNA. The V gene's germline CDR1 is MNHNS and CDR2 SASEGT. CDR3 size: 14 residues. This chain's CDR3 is CASRDRERGQPQHF.

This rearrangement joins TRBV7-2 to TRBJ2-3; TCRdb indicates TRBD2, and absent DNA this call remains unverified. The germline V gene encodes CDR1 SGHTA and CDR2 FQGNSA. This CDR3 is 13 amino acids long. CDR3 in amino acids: CASSLGLADTQYF.

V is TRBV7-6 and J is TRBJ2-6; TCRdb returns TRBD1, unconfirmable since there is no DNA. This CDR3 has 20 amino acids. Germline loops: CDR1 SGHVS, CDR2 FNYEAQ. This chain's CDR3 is CASSLNSIKGSYPGANVLTF.

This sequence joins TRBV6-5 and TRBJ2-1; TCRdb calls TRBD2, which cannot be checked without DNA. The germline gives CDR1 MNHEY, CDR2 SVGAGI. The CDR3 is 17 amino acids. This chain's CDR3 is CASSYQALAGGLYEQFF.